Listed below are T cell receptor beta chains from one sample, sequenced in a study of blood T cell repertoires in COVID-19. The data were produced by immunoSEQ multiplex PCR, yet TCRdb's version contains in-frame clones alone and is incomplete. This table holds about 98,000 clones, around 85% found once. The sequenced sample was peripheral blood. The receptors were gathered from a woman of 80 years or more with acute or convalescent COVID-19. CDR3s include the opening cysteine and the closing phenylalanine or tryptophan. D genes are given only for firm matches.

>TRBJ2-5|TRBD2|TRBV6-2/TRBV6-3
CASSHPSGGALETQYF
TGTGCCAGCAGTCACCCTAGCGGGGGGGCTCTAGAGACCCAGTACTTC
>TRBJ1-3|-|TRBV9
CASSVAQGHSGNTIYF
TGTGCCAGCAGCGTAGCCCAGGGGCACTCTGGAAACACCATATATTTT
>TRBJ2-7|TRBD2|TRBV2
CASSPGLAGYEQYF
TGTGCCAGCAGCCCGGGACTAGCGGGTTACGAGCAGTACTTC
>TRBJ1-1|TRBD1|TRBV29-1
CSVEDTGGLLAFF
TGCAGCGTTGAGGACACAGGGGGGTTGTTGGCTTTCTTT
>TRBJ2-1|TRBD2|TRBV29-1
CSVEDRVTSGVYNEQFF
TGCAGCGTTGAAGATAGGGTAACTAGCGGGGTTTACAATGAGCAGTTCTTC
>TRBJ2-1|TRBD2|TRBV7-6
CASSLREGLNNEQFF
TGTGCCAGCAGCTTACGGGAGGGACTCAACAATGAGCAGTTCTTC
>TRBJ2-3|TRBD2|TRBV24-1
CATASGGGTDTQYF
TGTGCCACCGCTAGCGGGGGGGGCACAGATACGCAGTATTTT
>TRBJ2-7|TRBD1|TRBV4-2
CASSQARQGASVPQYF
TGTGCCAGCAGCCAAGCCCGACAGGGGGCCTCCGTCCCTCAGTACTTC
>TRBJ2-5|TRBD2|TRBV6-1
CASSERHGGGRETQYF
TGTGCCAGCAGTGAAAGGCACGGGGGGGGGCGTGAGACCCAGTACTTC
>TRBJ2-2|-|TRBV11-3
CASSLDLWGPSTGELFF
TGTGCCAGCAGCTTAGATCTTTGGGGGCCTAGCACCGGGGAGCTGTTTTTT
>TRBJ1-1|-|TRBV4-1
CASSQGSRGGSRLNTEAFF
TGCGCCAGCAGCCAAGGATCCCGGGGGGGAAGCCGATTGAACACTGAAGCTTTCTTT
>TRBJ1-2|-|TRBV18
CASSPQPSTGNYGYTF
TGTGCCAGCTCACCCCAACCCTCAACAGGGAACTATGGCTACACCTTC
>TRBJ2-3|-|TRBV4-1
CASSQTGTSSTDTQYF
TGCGCCAGCAGCCAAACCGGGACTTCTAGCACAGATACGCAGTATTTT
>TRBJ2-2|-|TRBV19
CASSISTGWFLNTGELFF
TGTGCCAGTAGTATTTCTACAGGGTGGTTCTTGAACACCGGGGAGCTGTTTTTT
>TRBJ2-1|TRBD1|TRBV19
CASTSTGGIGEQFF
TGTGCCAGTACTAGTACAGGGGGAATTGGTGAGCAGTTCTTC
>TRBJ1-3|-|TRBV28
CASSRAGRTSGNTIYF
TGTGCCAGCTCTAGGGCAGGGCGAACATCTGGAAACACCATATATTTT
>TRBJ2-1|TRBD1|TRBV7-2
CASSEGQGRGISYNEQFF
TGTGCCAGCAGCGAGGGACAGGGGAGAGGGATCTCCTACAATGAGCAGTTCTTC
>TRBJ2-3|-|TRBV7-3
CASSLTGQLADTQYF
TGTGCCAGCAGCTTAACCGGACAGCTCGCAGATACGCAGTATTTT